The present T cell receptor (beta chain) was sequenced within a study of blood T cell repertoires in COVID-19. Study information: Specimens from acute and convalescent COVID-19 originated in the United States, Italy and Spain.

The V end was cut by 4 bases, the J end by 8 bases, with 14 bases between. CDR1 and CDR2 from the germline V gene are LGHNA and YSLEER. The CDR3 totals 14 residues. Per the original data handling: Estimated nucleated cell counts came from reference gene primer amplification. Measured with immunoSEQ multiplex PCR; TCRdb has only the in-frame clones, and not every one. V, J and clone size are taken as reported in that table, and D and trimming were inferred from the DNA itself. This sample has tens of thousands of clones, with 75% to 95% found just once. This chain joins TRBV4-3 and TRBJ1-4, with D perhaps matching TRBD1 (5 bases). Sequencing was carried out using peripheral blood. The receptor's source is a human donor in a cohort sampled during active COVID-19. CDR3 region: CASSRGTAGEKLFF. CDR3 coding DNA: TGCGCCAGCAGCCGCGGGACGGCCGGGGAAAAACTGTTTTTT.